These T cell receptor beta chains were read from a single sample in a study of blood T cell repertoires in COVID-19. The method was immunoSEQ multiplex PCR; TCRdb's version includes in-frame clones alone and lacks a portion of them. The sample consists of roughly 290,000 clones, roughly 90% of them appearing once. Sequenced: PBMCs or T cells enriched from blood (not recorded which). The receptors originated from a woman aged 40 to 50 who had recovered from COVID-19. The CDR3 runs from the conserved cysteine through the conserved F or W. A D gene is named only where the DNA matches it firmly. Clone size appears in some rows only: once, few, many, or a class for an expanded clone.

abundance	v_gene	d_gene	j_gene	CDR3aa	CDR3nt
.	TRBV3-1/TRBV3-2	.	TRBJ1-2	CASSSNSKGHHNWF	TGTGCCAGCAGCTCTAACTCTAAGGGACATCACAACTGGTTC
.	TRBV3-1/TRBV3-2	.	TRBJ1-2	CASSQGTHTGYGYTF	TGTGCCAGCAGCCAAGGGACGCACACAGGCTATGGCTACACCTTC
.	TRBV29-1	TRBD1	TRBJ1-1	CSPGQGRPLNTEAFF	TGCAGCCCCGGACAGGGGAGGCCCCTGAACACTGAAGCTTTCTTT
.	TRBV4-3	TRBD2	TRBJ2-5	CASSVNSGRAGETQYF	TGCGCCAGCAGCGTTAATAGCGGGAGGGCCGGAGAGACCCAGTACTTC
.	TRBV5-1	.	TRBJ2-1	CASSLLVDEQFF	TGCGCCAGCTCTCTTCTAGTGGATGAGCAGTTCTTC
.	TRBV27	.	TRBJ1-3	CASSTSGVFSGNTIYF	TGTGCCAGCAGCACGTCTGGAGTTTTCTCTGGAAACACCATATATTTT
few	TRBV5-8	.	TRBJ2-1	CASSWSLYEQFF	TGTGCCAGCAGCTGGTCACTATATGAGCAGTTCTTC
.	TRBV5-1	.	TRBJ2-4	CASSLGHGQFLAKNIQYF	TGCGCCAGCAGCTTGGGCCATGGACAGTTTCTAGCCAAAAACATTCAGTACTTC
.	TRBV3-1/TRBV3-2	TRBD2	TRBJ2-1	CASGGRMGLAGQQFF	TGTGCCAGCGGGGGGAGAATGGGGCTAGCGGGGCAGCAGTTCTTC
.	TRBV6-5	.	TRBJ1-4	CASSPEAFGEKLFF	TGTGCCAGCAGTCCGGAGGCGTTTGGGGAAAAACTGTTTTTT
.	TRBV7-6	TRBD1	TRBJ2-5	CASSLAGTGMGETQYF	TGTGCCAGCAGCTTAGCGGGGACAGGGATGGGGGAGACCCAGTACTTC
.	TRBV3-1/TRBV3-2	.	TRBJ1-5	CASSNTGGYSNQPQHF	TGTGCCAGCAGCAATACGGGGGGGTATAGCAATCAGCCCCAGCATTTT
.	TRBV6-5	.	TRBJ1-1	CASSYRGYTEAFF	TGTGCCAGCAGTTATAGGGGGTACACTGAAGCTTTCTTT
.	TRBV5-4	TRBD2	TRBJ2-3	CASSGRTSGSRDTQYF	TGTGCCAGCAGCGGACGGACTAGCGGGAGTCGAGATACGCAGTATTTT
.	TRBV4-3	TRBD2	TRBJ2-1	CASSQDPVDGRASNEQFF	TGCGCCAGCAGCCAAGATCCCGTAGACGGGAGGGCTAGCAATGAGCAGTTCTTC
.	TRBV30	.	TRBJ1-2	CAWSRDRHGYTF	TGTGCCTGGAGTCGCGACAGACATGGCTACACCTTC
.	TRBV6-5	TRBD1	TRBJ1-2	CASRRSQGSNYGYTF	TGTGCCAGCAGACGATCACAGGGGTCGAACTATGGCTACACCTTC
.	TRBV10-1	TRBD2	TRBJ2-2	CASSESAGAGELFF	TGCGCCAGCAGTGAGTCAGCGGGGGCCGGGGAGCTGTTTTTT
.	TRBV25-1	.	TRBJ1-2	CASSEGGRGYGYTF	TGTGCCAGCAGTGAGGGAGGGCGCGGCTATGGCTACACCTTC